This T cell receptor beta chain was retrieved from a study of cytomegalovirus exposure and HLA in healthy donors. Points from the study as a whole: A later analysis showed TCR association rates differing by HLA locus, peaking at DRB1 and lowest at HLA-C. Earlier analysis looked at TCR beta V segments, and most were productive about 87% or about 30% of the time.

The CDR3 extends over 18 amino acids. Germline values: CDR1 MNHEY, CDR2 SMNVEV (reference sequence). V gave up 6 bases and J gave up 4 bases; unmatched junction bases: 14. Of note for this clone: Its specificity is unknown.

PCR involved 60 Vbeta and 13 Jbeta primers. Profiling relied on immunoSEQ multiplex PCR, and the TCRdb table lists in-frame clones only, not all of them. The sample yields about 160,000 clones, about 80% seen once. This clonotype originated in a woman in her forties in good health and CMV-seronegative. The chain recombines TRBV27 with TRBJ2-6, with 8 nucleotides matching TRBD2. Input material: PBMCs. The CDR3 protein is CASRPLDGGAEGANVLTF. The CDR3 region has the DNA TGTGCCAGCAGGCCATTGGACGGGGGGGCGGAAGGGGCCAACGTCCTGACTTTC.